The 26 T cell receptor beta chains below all came from one sample that was sequenced in a study of post-analysis software for immune sequencing data. Study observations and caveats: Controls showed lower frequencies than patients for several TRBV segments, and TRBV5-6, TRBV5-1 and TRBV20-1 were among these.

Their cognate antigens are unknown. Prepared TCR beta cDNA libraries contained unique molecular identifiers. TCRdb itself ran the PCR reads through MiXCR, one entry per CDR3 protein. The data hold about 770,000 distinct CDR3 sequences, with more than 45% observed a single time. The sequenced sample was blood. The receptors derive from a girl aged 10 to 17 with multiple sclerosis.

The CDR3 bases are TGTGCCAGCAGTTCCGCAGGCCCAGGGTCAGAGGAGCAGTACTTC. Translation gives CASSSAGPGSEEQYF. The chain has TRBV28 and TRBJ2-7; TRBD1 is a possible D gene (5 bases). The V end was cut by 4 bases, the J end by 7 bases, with 20 bases between. Germline V lookup: CDR1 MDHEN, CDR2 SYDVKM. The CDR3 contains 15 residues.

The genes are TRBV11-3 and TRBJ2-1; perhaps TRBD2 as D (5 bases). CDR1 and CDR2 (germline): SGHNT, YENEEA. V was shortened by 5 bases and J by 1 base, with 15 bases between the two germline ends. This CDR3 comprises 16 residues. CDR3 residues: CASSTRPLVSYNEQFF. As DNA, the CDR3 is TGTGCCAGCAGCACCCGCCCACTAGTGTCCTACAATGAGCAGTTCTTC.

The V call is TRBV15, the J call TRBJ2-1; no firm D call. The CDR3 totals 12 residues. V lost 3 bases and J lost 4, with 4 bases in between. Per germline, CDR1 LNHNV and CDR2 YYDKDF (reference sequence). The CDR3 nucleotides are TGTGCCACCAGCAGTCTATACAATGAGCAGTTCTTC. Protein sequence: CATSSLYNEQFF.

The chain combines TRBV7-9 with TRBJ1-5; unclear D gene. Germline loops: CDR1 SEHNR, CDR2 FQNEAQ (reference sequence). The CDR3 is made up of 13 amino acids. V lost 1 base and J lost 5, with 6 bases in between. CDR3 protein: CASSLESYQPQHF. The CDR3 bases are TGTGCCAGCAGCTTAGAGTCGTATCAGCCCCAGCATTTT.

The chain combines TRBV4-1 with TRBJ1-1; D remains ambiguous. The V gene's germline CDR1 is MGHRA and CDR2 YSYEKL. V lost 4 bases and J 4 bases, leaving 13 bases between the germline ends. The CDR3 length is 14 residues. CDR3 sequence (DNA): TGCGCCAGCAGCCCCGGTGCTGCCGGCACTGAAGCTTTCTTT. Residues: CASSPGAAGTEAFF.

The chain has TRBV20-1 and TRBJ2-5; weak D call: TRBD2 (6 bases). Deletions cut 5 bases from V and 0 bases from J, with 13 bases between. The CDR3 runs to 14 residues. In germline, CDR1 is DFQATT, CDR2 SNEGSKA (reference sequence). In DNA form, the CDR3 reads TGCAGTGCTTCGCCGGGACTCCACCAAGAGACCCAGTACTTC. Protein sequence: CSASPGLHQETQYF.

This clonotype was found a few times. The rearrangement joins TRBV18 to TRBJ1-2; a possible D gene is TRBD1 (6 bases). Germline-derived CDR1 and CDR2 are KGHSH and LQKENI. The CDR3 contains 13 residues. V lost 6 bases and J 8 bases, leaving 16 bases between the germline ends. In nucleotides, the CDR3 is TGTGCCAGCTCGCCCAGGGGCCCAAGAGGCTACACCTTC. Protein: CASSPRGPRGYTF.

A few counts support this clonotype. The gene calls are TRBV29-1 and TRBJ1-1; 7 nucleotides match TRBD1. The CDR3 covers 17 residues. Germline V gives CDR1 SQVTM, CDR2 ANQGSEA. The V segment lost 2 bases and the J segment 4 bases; nucleotides outside the gene matches: 16. As DNA, the CDR3 is TGCAGCGTTGAACCTCGTGGCAGGGGGTCGGTGGGCACTGAAGCTTTCTTT. Protein product: CSVEPRGRGSVGTEAFF.

The CDR3 bases are TGTGCCAGCAGTCCCCCGGGACAGGACTACGAGCAGTACTTC. Its protein product is CASSPPGQDYEQYF. The rearrangement joins TRBV27 to TRBJ2-7, with 8 nucleotides matching TRBD1. Germline loops: CDR1 MNHEY, CDR2 SMNVEV (reference sequence). Losses at the gene ends were 5 bases for V and 3 bases for J; bases not matched to a gene: 6. This CDR3 is built from 14 residues.

This clonotype has just a few counts. The V and J genes are TRBV7-9 and TRBJ2-5; the D gene is possibly TRBD2 (5 bases). The DNA end is more similar to TRBJ2-7, so the J call may be wrong. The CDR3 is 15 amino acids. Germline values: CDR1 SEHNR, CDR2 FQNEAQ (reference sequence). The chain's CDR3 is CASSLIQTGLSEQYF. The CDR3 DNA follows: TGTGCCAGCAGCCTTATCCAAACTGGACTTTCCGAGCAGTACTTC.

The genes are TRBV6-6 and TRBJ2-1; TRBD1 aligns across 11 bases. The CDR3 sequence is 17 residues long. Germline CDR1 is MNHNY and CDR2 is SVGAGI (reference sequence). J was trimmed by 6 bases and V by 2 bases; bases with no gene match: 9. The CDR3 here is CASSYQGRDRGFNEQFF. The CDR3 DNA reads as TGTGCCAGCAGTTACCAAGGGAGGGACAGGGGGTTCAATGAGCAGTTCTTC.

In this sample, this clonotype turned up a few times. This sequence joins TRBV29-1 and TRBJ2-1; no clear D gene. This CDR3 spans 10 amino acids. Germline V gene data show CDR1 as SQVTM and CDR2 as ANQGSEA. V shed 1 base and J shed 9 bases, with 4 bases lying between them. The CDR3: CSVEVVEQFF. The CDR3 region has the DNA TGCAGCGTTGAAGTGGTTGAGCAGTTCTTC.

This chain joins TRBV7-3 and TRBJ2-2; D unresolved. Per germline, CDR1 SGHTA and CDR2 FQGTGA. This CDR3 spans 18 amino acids. V lost 5 bases and J lost 2, with 21 bases in between. CDR3 DNA sequence: TGTGCCAGCAGCCCAACCGAGAGACTGATCCAAAACACCGGGGAGCTGTTTTTT. Protein sequence: CASSPTERLIQNTGELFF.

Only a few counts were recorded for this clonotype. This chain joins TRBV29-1 and TRBJ1-2; 7 bases are shared with TRBD1. The CDR3 consists of 13 residues. Looked up from germline, CDR1 is SQVTM and CDR2 is ANQGSEA. With V trimmed by 2 bases and J by 6 bases, 6 bases remained unmatched. The CDR3 nucleotides read TGCAGCGTTGAACCCCAGGGGGAAGATGGCTACACCTTC. Translated: CSVEPQGEDGYTF.

This clonotype was observed a handful of times. The chain joins TRBV20-1 to TRBJ2-6; D is possibly TRBD1 or TRBD2 (6 bases each). The CDR3 sequence is 16 residues long. V shed 6 bases and J shed 2 bases, with 17 bases lying between them. CDR1 and CDR2 (germline): DFQATT, SNEGSKA (reference sequence). The CDR3, as DNA: TGCAGTGCCCAAGGCACGGGGGCAGCTGGGGCCAACGTCCTGACTTTC. Its protein is CSAQGTGAAGANVLTF.

This clonotype occurred a few times. The chain carries TRBV20-1 and TRBJ2-7; 10 bases fit TRBD2. Germline assignment: CDR1 DFQATT and CDR2 SNEGSKA (reference sequence). The CDR3 consists of 15 residues. V shed 3 bases and J 1 base; nucleotides not matched to a gene: 6. This CDR3 reads CSASPASGGSYEQYF. The CDR3 coding sequence is TGCAGTGCTAGCCCCGCTAGCGGGGGATCCTACGAGCAGTACTTC.

A word on this clonotype: This may stem from a read error, because a much larger clone lies one nucleotide away. CDR3 region: CASSLGMTDTQYF. The CDR3 DNA reads TGTGCCAGCAGCTTAGGGATGACAGATACGCAGTATTTT. The J gene is TRBJ2-3, the V gene TRBV7-8; D gene ambiguous. This CDR3 is 13 amino acids long. CDR1 and CDR2 from the germline V gene are SGHVS and FQNEAQ. The V end was cut by 1 base, the J end by 3 bases, with 5 bases between.

This clonotype was detected a few times. V gene TRBV7-9 combines with J gene TRBJ2-4; no clear D gene. Germline-derived CDR1 and CDR2 are SEHNR and FQNEAQ (reference sequence). Trimming took 1 base from V and 9 from J, leaving 7 bases between them. The CDR3 consists of 12 residues. CDR3 region: CASSLGDGIQYF. CDR3 nucleotide sequence: TGTGCCAGCAGCTTAGGAGACGGCATTCAGTACTTC.

This clonotype turned up a few times. The chain employs TRBV12-3 or TRBV12-4 and TRBJ1-2; D perhaps matches TRBD1 (5 bases). The CDR3 sequence is 12 residues long. V dropped 5 bases and J dropped 8 bases, with 12 bases sitting between them. The CDR3: CASSPGIRGYTF. CDR3 in DNA: TGTGCCAGCAGTCCAGGGATTCGGGGCTACACCTTC.

This clonotype came up a few times. The chain recombines TRBV20-1 with TRBJ2-3; D call uncertain. The germline gives CDR1 DFQATT, CDR2 SNEGSKA (reference sequence). V dropped 1 base and J dropped 3 bases, with 14 bases sitting between them. The CDR3 loop spans 15 amino acids. The CDR3 reads CSARGVDIPTDTQYF. The DNA of the CDR3 is TGCAGTGCTAGAGGGGTCGACATCCCAACAGATACGCAGTATTTT.

The genes are TRBV28 and TRBJ2-7; weak D call: TRBD2 (6 bases). The CDR3 is 14 amino acids. V gave up 8 bases and J gave up 3 bases, with 17 bases separating them. The germline CDR1 and CDR2 sequences are MDHEN and SYDVKM. CDR3 protein: CASGRDSLNYEQYF. CDR3 DNA: TGTGCCAGCGGCCGGGACTCCTTAAACTACGAGCAGTACTTC.

The chain has TRBV4-1 and TRBJ2-1; D is unresolved. The CDR3 covers 17 residues. Deletions cut 2 bases from V and 5 bases from J, with 19 bases between. Germline V gene data show CDR1 as MGHRA and CDR2 as YSYEKL. CDR3 sequence (DNA): TGCGCCAGCAGCCAATCCCCATCTATTGGGGTGAACAATGAGCAGTTCTTC. As protein: CASSQSPSIGVNNEQFF.

This clonotype showed up just a few times. The chain recombines TRBV20-1 with TRBJ2-7; 10 bases are a match to TRBD2. The V gene end was trimmed by 2 bases and the J gene end by 2 bases; junction bases not matched to a gene: 6. CDR3 length: 15 residues. Germline CDR1 reads DFQATT; CDR2 reads SNEGSKA (reference sequence). DNA of the CDR3: TGCAGTGCTAGATATACTAGCGGGGTGACCTACGAGCAGTACTTC. Protein sequence: CSARYTSGVTYEQYF.

This chain connects TRBV4-1 to TRBJ2-3, with 8 bases matching TRBD2. V gave up 0 bases and J gave up 0 bases; unmatched junction bases: 5. Per the germline V gene, CDR1 is MGHRA and CDR2 is YSYEKL. This CDR3 is 17 amino acids long. CDR3 sequence (DNA): TGCGCCAGCAGCCAAGATCCTCCTAGCGGGAGCACAGATACGCAGTATTTT. Translating it yields CASSQDPPSGSTDTQYF.

V gene TRBV24-1 combines with J gene TRBJ2-3; D gene uncertain. The CDR3 totals 15 residues. V gave up 5 bases and J gave up 6 bases, with 17 bases separating them. CDR1 is KGHDR and CDR2 is SFDVKD in the germline V gene. The CDR3 here is CATSGITDHGDTQYF. The DNA for the CDR3 is TGTGCCACCAGTGGTATAACAGACCACGGGGATACGCAGTATTTT.

The CDR3 is CATMAPRGINYGYTF. The CDR3 DNA reads TGTGCCACCATGGCCCCGAGGGGGATTAACTATGGCTACACCTTC. J is TRBJ1-2 and V is TRBV27; TRBD1 might be the D (6 bases). Germline values: CDR1 MNHEY, CDR2 SMNVEV (reference sequence). Between the trimmed V and J ends, which lost 10 bases and 1 base, there was a span of 19 bases. The CDR3 consists of 15 residues.